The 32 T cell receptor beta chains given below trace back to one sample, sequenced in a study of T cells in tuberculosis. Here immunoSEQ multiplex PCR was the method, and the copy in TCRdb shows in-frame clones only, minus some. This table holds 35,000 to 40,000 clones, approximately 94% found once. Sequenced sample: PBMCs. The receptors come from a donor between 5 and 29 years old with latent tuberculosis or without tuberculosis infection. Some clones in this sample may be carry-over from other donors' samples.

CDR3 protein: CASSEALGRSEAFF. The CDR3 DNA reads as TGTGCCAGCAGTGAAGCGCTCGGGAGAAGTGAAGCTTTCTTT. The gene calls are TRBV6-1 and TRBJ1-1; D gene unclear. The V end lost 0 bases, the J end lost 7 bases, and 12 bases lay between the germline ends. Per the germline V gene, CDR1 is MNHNS and CDR2 is SASEGT. The CDR3 length is 14 residues.

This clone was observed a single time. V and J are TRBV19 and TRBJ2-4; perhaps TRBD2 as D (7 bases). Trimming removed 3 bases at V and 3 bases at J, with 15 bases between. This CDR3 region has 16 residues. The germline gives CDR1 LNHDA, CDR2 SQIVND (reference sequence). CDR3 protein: CASSIGGRSVKNIQYF. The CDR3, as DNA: TGTGCCAGTAGTATCGGGGGGCGAAGTGTCAAAAACATTCAGTACTTC.

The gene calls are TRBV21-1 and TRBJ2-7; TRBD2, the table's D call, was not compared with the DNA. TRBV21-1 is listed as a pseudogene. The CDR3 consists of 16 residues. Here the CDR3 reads CASSKTGNPKDYEQYF. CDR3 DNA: TGTGCCAGCAGCAAAACGGGGAACCCTAAAGATTACGAGCAGTACTTC.

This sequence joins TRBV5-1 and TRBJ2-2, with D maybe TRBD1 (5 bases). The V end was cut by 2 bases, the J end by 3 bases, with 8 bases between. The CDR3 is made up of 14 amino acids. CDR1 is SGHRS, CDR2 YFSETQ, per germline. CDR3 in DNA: TGCGCCAGCAGCTTACAGGAGTACACCGGGGAGCTGTTTTTT. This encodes CASSLQEYTGELFF. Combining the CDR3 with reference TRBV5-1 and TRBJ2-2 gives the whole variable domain KAGVTQTPRYLIKTRGQQVTLSCSPISGHRSVSWYQQTPGQGLQFLFEYFSETQRNKGNFPGRFSGRQFSNSRSEMNVSTLELGDSALYLCASSLQEYTGELFFGEGSRLTVL.

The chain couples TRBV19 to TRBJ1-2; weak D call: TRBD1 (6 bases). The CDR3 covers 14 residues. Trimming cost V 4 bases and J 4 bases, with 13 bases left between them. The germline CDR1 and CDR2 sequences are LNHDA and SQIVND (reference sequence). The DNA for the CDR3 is TGTGCCAGTAGTAATGGACAGCTATTCTATGGCTACACCTTC. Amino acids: CASSNGQLFYGYTF.

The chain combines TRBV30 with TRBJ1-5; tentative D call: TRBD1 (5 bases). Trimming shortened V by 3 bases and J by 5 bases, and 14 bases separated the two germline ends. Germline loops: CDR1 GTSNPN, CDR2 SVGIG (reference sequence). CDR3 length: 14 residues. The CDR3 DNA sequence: TGTGCCTGGAGCGCCTTTGGAGGGGATCAGCCCCAGCATTTT. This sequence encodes CAWSAFGGDQPQHF.

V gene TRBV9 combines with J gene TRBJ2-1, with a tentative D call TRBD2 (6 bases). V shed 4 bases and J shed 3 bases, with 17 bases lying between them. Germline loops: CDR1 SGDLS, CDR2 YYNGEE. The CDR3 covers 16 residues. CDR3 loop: CASSPGGQGGYNEQFF. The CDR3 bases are TGTGCCAGCAGCCCGGGTGGGCAGGGAGGCTACAATGAGCAGTTCTTC.

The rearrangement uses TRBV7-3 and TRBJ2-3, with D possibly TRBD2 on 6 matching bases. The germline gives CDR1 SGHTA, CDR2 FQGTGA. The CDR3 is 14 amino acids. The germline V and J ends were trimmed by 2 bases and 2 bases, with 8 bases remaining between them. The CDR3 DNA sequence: TGTGCCAGCAGCTTAGGAGGGGTCACAGATACGCAGTATTTT. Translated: CASSLGGVTDTQYF.

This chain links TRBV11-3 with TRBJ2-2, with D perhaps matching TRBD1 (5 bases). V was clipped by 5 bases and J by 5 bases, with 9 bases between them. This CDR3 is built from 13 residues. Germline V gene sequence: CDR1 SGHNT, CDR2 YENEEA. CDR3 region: CASSRQNTGELFF. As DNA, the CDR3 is TGTGCCAGCAGCAGACAGAATACCGGGGAGCTGTTTTTT.

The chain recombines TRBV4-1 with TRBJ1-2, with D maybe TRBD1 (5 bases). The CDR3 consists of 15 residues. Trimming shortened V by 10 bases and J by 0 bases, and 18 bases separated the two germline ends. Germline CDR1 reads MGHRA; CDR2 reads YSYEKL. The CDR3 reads CATGYIGEANYGYTF. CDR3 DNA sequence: TGCGCCACCGGGTACATAGGGGAGGCTAACTATGGCTACACCTTC.

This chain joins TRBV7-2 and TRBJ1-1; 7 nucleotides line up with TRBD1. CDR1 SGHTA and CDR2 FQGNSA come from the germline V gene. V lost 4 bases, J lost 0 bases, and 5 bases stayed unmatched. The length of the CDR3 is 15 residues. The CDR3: CASSYRDRVNTEAFF. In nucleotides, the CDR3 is TGTGCCAGCAGCTACCGGGACAGAGTGAACACTGAAGCTTTCTTT.

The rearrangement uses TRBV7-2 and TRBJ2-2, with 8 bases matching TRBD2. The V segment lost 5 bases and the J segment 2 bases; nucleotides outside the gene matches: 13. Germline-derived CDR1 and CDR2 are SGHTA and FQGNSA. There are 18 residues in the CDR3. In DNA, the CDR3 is TGTGCCAGCAGCAAAAGGGCTAGCGGGTTCGCAAACACCGGGGAGCTGTTTTTT. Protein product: CASSKRASGFANTGELFF. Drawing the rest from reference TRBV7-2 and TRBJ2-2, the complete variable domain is GAGVSQSPSNKVTEKGKDVELRCDPISGHTALYWYRQSLGQGLEFLIYFQGNSAPDKSGLPSDRFSAERTGGSVSTLTIQRTQQEDSAVYLCASSKRASGFANTGELFFGEGSRLTVL.

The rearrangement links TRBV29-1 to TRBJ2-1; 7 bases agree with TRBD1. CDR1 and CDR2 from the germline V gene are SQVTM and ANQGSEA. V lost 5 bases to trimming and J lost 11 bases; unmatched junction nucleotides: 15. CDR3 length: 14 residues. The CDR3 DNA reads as TGCAGCGTTTTAGGGGACAGAAGTTCAGCCAAGCAGTTCTTC. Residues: CSVLGDRSSAKQFF.

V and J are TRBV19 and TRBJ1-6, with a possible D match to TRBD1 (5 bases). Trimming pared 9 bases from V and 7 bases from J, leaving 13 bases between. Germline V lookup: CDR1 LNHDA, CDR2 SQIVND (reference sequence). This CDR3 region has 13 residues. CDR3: CASQGMENSPLHF. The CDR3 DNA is TGTGCCAGCCAGGGAATGGAGAATTCACCCCTCCACTTT.

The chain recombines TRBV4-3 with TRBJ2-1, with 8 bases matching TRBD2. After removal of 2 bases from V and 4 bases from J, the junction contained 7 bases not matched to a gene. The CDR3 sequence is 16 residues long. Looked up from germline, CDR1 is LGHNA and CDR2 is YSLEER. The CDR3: CASSQFLAGTYNEQFF. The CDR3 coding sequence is TGCGCCAGCAGCCAATTCTTAGCGGGGACTTACAATGAGCAGTTCTTC.

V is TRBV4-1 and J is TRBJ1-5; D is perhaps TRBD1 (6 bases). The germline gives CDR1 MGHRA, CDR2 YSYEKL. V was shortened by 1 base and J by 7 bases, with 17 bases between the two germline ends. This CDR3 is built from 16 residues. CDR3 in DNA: TGCGCCAGCAGCCAAGTGTCCGGGAAGGGGGAACAGCCCCAGCATTTT. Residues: CASSQVSGKGEQPQHF.

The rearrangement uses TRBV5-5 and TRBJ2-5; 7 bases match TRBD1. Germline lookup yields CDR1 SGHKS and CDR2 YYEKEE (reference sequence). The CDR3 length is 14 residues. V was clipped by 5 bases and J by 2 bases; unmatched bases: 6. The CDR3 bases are TGTGCCAGCAGTTCAAGACAGGGACAAGAGACCCAGTACTTC. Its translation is CASSSRQGQETQYF.

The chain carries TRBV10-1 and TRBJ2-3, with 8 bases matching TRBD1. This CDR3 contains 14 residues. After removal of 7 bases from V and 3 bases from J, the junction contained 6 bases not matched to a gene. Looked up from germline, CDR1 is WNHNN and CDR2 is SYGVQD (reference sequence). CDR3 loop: CASTGQGPTDTQYF. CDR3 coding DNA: TGCGCCAGCACAGGACAGGGACCGACAGATACGCAGTATTTT.

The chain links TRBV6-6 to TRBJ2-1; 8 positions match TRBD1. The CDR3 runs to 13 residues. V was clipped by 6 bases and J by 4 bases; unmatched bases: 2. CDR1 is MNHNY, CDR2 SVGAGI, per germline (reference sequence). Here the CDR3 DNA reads TGTGCCAGCAGGGACAGGGCGTACAATGAGCAGTTCTTC. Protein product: CASRDRAYNEQFF.

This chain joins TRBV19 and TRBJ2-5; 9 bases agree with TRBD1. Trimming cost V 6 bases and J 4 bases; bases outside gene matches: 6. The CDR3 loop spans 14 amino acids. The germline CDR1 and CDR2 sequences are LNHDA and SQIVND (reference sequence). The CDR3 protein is CASRGGQGGETQYF. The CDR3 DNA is TGTGCCAGTAGAGGGGGACAGGGAGGAGAGACCCAGTACTTC.

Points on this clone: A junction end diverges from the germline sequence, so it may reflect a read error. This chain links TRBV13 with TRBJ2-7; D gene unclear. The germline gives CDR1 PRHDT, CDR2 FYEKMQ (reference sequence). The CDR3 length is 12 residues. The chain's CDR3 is CASSLVSHEQYF. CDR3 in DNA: TGTGCCAGCAGCTTAGTCTCCCACGAGCAGTACTTC.

CDR3 nucleotide sequence: TGCAGTGCTGGGAGGAACACTGAAGCTTTCTTT. Amino acids: CSAGRNTEAFF. The chain carries TRBV20-1 and TRBJ1-1; D gene uncertain. CDR3 length equals 11 residues. CDR1 is DFQATT and CDR2 is SNEGSKA in the germline V gene (reference sequence). Trimming took 5 bases from V and 1 from J, leaving 5 bases between them.

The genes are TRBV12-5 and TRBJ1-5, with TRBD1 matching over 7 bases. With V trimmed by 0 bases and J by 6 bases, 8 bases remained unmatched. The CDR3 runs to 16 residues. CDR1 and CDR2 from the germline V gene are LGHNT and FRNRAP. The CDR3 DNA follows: TGTGCTAGTGGTTTGGTACTCTCTAGGGGGCTTCAGCCCCAGCATTTT. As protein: CASGLVLSRGLQPQHF.

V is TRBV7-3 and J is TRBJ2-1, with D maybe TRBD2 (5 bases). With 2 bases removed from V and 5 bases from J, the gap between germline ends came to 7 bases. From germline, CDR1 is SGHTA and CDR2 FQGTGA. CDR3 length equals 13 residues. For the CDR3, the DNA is TGTGCCAGCAGCTTAGACGGGGACAATGAGCAGTTCTTC. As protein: CASSLDGDNEQFF. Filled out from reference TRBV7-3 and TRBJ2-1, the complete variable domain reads GAGVSQTPSNKVTEKGKYVELRCDPISGHTALYWYRQSLGQGPEFLIYFQGTGAADDSGLPNDRFFAVRPEGSVSTLKIQRTERGDSAVYLCASSLDGDNEQFFGPGTRLTVL.

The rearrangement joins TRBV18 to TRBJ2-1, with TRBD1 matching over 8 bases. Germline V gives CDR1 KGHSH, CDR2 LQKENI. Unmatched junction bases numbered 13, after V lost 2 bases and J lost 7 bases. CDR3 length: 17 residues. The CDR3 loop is CASSPNSRQGASNEQFF. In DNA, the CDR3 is TGTGCCAGCTCACCAAATTCAAGGCAGGGGGCTTCGAATGAGCAGTTCTTC.

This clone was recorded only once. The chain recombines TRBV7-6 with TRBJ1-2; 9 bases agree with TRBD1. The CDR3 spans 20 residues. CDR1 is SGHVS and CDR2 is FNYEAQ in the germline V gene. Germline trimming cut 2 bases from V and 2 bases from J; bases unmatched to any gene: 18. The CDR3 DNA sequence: TGTGCCAGCAGCTTAATCGTCGGCTCACAGGGGGCTGATTCGAACTATGGCTACACCTTC. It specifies CASSLIVGSQGADSNYGYTF.

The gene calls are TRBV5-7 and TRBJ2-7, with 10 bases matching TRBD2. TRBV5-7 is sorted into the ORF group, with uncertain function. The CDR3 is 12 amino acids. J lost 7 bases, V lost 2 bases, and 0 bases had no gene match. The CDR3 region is CASSLAGGEQYV. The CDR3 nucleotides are TGTGCCAGCAGCTTAGCGGGGGGGGAGCAGTACGTC.

The CDR3 bases are TGTGCCAGCAAAGGCCTAGCTAACGGGGAGCTGTTTTTT. The encoded protein is CASKGLANGELFF. The V and J genes are TRBV2 and TRBJ2-2; the D gene is possibly TRBD2 (5 bases). The germline V and J ends were trimmed by 7 bases and 7 bases, with 13 bases remaining between them. Germline V CDR1 and CDR2: SNHLY, FYNNEI. The CDR3 is 13 amino acids.

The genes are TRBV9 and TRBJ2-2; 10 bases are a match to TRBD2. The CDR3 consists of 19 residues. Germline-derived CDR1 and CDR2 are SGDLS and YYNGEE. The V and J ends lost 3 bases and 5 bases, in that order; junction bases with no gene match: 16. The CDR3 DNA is TGTGCCAGCAGCGGGCTGCGTCAGCGGGGGGGCGATCTAACCGGGGAGCTGTTTTTT. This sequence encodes CASSGLRQRGGDLTGELFF.

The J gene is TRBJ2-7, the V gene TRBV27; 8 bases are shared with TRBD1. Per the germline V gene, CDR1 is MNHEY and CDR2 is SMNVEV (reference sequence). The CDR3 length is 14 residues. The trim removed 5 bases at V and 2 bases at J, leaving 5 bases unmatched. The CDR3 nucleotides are TGTGCCAGCAGTATGGACAGGGCAGCCTACGAGCAGTACTTC. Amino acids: CASSMDRAAYEQYF.

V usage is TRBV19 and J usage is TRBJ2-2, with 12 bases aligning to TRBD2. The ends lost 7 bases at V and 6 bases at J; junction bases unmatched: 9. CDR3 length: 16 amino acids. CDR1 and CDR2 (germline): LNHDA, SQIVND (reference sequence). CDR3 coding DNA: TGTGCCAGTACCCCTATGACTAGCGGGGGCCCCGGGGAGCTGTTTTTT. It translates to CASTPMTSGGPGELFF.

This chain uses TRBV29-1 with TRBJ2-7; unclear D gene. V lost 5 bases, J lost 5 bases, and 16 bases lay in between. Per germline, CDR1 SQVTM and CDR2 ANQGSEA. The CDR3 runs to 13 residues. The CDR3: CSVRNLLSDEQYF. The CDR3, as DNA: TGCAGCGTTCGAAACCTCTTAAGCGACGAGCAGTACTTC.